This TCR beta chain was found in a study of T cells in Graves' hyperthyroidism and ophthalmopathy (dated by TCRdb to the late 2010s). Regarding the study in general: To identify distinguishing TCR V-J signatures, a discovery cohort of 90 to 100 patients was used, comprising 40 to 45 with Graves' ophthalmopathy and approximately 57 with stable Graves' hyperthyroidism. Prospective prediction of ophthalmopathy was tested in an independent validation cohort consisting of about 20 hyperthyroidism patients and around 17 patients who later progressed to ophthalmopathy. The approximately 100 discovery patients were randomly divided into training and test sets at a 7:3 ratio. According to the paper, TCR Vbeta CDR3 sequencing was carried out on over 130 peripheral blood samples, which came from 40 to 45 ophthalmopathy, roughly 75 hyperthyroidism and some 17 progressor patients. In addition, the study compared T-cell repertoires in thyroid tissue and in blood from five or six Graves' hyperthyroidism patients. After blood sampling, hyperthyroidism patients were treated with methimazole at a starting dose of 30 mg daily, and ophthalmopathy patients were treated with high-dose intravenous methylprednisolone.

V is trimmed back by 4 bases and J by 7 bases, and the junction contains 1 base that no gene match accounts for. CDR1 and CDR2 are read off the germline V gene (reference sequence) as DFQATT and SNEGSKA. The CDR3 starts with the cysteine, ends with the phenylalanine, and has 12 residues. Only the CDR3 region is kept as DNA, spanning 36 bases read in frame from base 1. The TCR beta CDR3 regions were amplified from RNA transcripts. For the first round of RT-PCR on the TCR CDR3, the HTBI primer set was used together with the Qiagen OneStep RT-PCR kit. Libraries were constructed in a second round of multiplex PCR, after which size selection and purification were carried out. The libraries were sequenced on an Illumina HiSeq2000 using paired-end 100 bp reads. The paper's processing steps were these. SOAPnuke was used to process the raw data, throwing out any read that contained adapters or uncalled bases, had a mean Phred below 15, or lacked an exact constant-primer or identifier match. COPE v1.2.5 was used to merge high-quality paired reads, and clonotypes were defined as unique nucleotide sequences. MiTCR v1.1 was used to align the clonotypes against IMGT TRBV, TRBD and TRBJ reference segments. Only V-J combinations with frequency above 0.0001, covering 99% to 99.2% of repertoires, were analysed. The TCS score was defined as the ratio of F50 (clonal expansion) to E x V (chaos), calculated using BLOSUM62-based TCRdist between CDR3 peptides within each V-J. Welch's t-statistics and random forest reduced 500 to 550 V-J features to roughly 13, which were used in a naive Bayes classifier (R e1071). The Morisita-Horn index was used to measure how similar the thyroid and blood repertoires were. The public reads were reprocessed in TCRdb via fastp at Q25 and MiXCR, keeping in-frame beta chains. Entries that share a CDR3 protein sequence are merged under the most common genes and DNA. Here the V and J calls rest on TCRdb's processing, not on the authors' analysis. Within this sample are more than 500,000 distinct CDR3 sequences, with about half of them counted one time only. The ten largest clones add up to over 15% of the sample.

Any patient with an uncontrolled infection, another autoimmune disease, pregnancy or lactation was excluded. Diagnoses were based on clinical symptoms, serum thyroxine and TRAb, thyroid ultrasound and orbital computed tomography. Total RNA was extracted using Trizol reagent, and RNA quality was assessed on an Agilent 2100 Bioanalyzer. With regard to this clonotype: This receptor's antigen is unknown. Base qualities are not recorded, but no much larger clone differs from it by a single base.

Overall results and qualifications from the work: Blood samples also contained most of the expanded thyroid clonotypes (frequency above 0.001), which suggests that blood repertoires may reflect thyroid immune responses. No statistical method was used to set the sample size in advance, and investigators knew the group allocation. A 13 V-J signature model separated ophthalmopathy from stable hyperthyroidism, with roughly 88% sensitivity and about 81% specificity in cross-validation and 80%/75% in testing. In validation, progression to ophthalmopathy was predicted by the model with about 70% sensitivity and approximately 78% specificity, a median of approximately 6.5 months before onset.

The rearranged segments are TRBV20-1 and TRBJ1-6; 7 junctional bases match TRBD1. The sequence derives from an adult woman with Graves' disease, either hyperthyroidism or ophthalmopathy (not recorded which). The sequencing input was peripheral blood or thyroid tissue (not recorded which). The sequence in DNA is TGCAGTGCTAAGGACAGGAATTCACCCCTCCACTTT. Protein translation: CSAKDRNSPLHF.